Listed below are T cell receptor beta chains from one sample, sequenced in a study of OX40 agonist ivuxolimab in advanced cancers. Clones were read by immunoSEQ multiplex PCR, and TCRdb kept only the in-frame ones, dropping some. The repertoire holds some 79,000 clones, with 88% as singletons. The source material was CD4+ or CD8+ T cells sorted from blood, sampled in a trial of the OX40 agonist ivuxolimab. Receptors originate from an adult with an advanced solid tumor such as melanoma, head and neck, liver or kidney cancer. Both conserved end residues are part of each CDR3. A D gene is named only where the DNA matches it firmly. Rows give clone size only sometimes, using once, few, many, or a class for an expanded clone.

CDR3: CASSLGTGGTDTQYF
DNA: TGCGCCAGCAGCTTGGGGACAGGGGGCACAGATACGCAGTATTTT
length: 15
J: TRBJ2-3
V: TRBV5-1
D: TRBD1
size: .

CDR3: CASSLARGPRDTDTQYF
DNA: TGTGCCAGCAGCTTGGCACGGGGGCCAAGGGACACAGATACGCAGTATTTT
length: 17
J: TRBJ2-3
V: TRBV5-6
D: .
size: once

CDR3: CASSWKGGNEKLFF
DNA: TGTGCCAGCAGTTGGAAGGGGGGGAATGAAAAACTGTTTTTT
length: 14
J: TRBJ1-4
V: TRBV27
D: .
size: .

CDR3: CASSQGGGTPFF
DNA: TGTGCCAGCAGCCAGGGGGGCGGGACGCCGTTCTTC
length: 12
J: TRBJ2-1
V: TRBV7-9
D: .
size: few

CDR3: CASSRELGYFGEKLFF
DNA: TGTGCCAGCAGTAGAGAACTAGGGTATTTTGGTGAAAAACTGTTTTTT
length: 16
J: TRBJ1-4
V: TRBV6-6
D: .
size: .

CDR3: CASSIERTTTDTQYF
DNA: TGTGCCAGTAGTATAGAAAGGACTACCACAGATACGCAGTATTTT
length: 15
J: TRBJ2-3
V: TRBV19
D: .
size: .

CDR3: CASSQQGNYGYTF
DNA: TGTGCCAGCAGTCAACAGGGGAACTATGGCTACACCTTC
length: 13
J: TRBJ1-2
V: TRBV6-6
D: TRBD1
size: few

CDR3: CASSPRQGADEQYF
DNA: TGTGCCAGCTCACCTCGACAGGGGGCAGACGAGCAGTACTTC
length: 14
J: TRBJ2-7
V: TRBV18
D: TRBD1
size: .

CDR3: CASSPTGVLNTGELFF
DNA: TGCGCCAGCAGCCCTACAGGGGTCCTGAACACCGGGGAGCTGTTTTTT
length: 16
J: TRBJ2-2
V: TRBV5-1
D: TRBD1
size: .

CDR3: CASSRLAGEGGQFF
DNA: TGTGCCAGCAGCCGACTAGCGGGAGAGGGGGGGCAGTTCTTC
length: 14
J: TRBJ2-1
V: TRBV7-9
D: TRBD2
size: .

CDR3: CASSQGLAGKGGETQYF
DNA: TGTGCCAGCAGCCAGGGACTAGCGGGAAAGGGCGGAGAGACCCAGTACTTC
length: 17
J: TRBJ2-5
V: TRBV11-3
D: TRBD2
size: .